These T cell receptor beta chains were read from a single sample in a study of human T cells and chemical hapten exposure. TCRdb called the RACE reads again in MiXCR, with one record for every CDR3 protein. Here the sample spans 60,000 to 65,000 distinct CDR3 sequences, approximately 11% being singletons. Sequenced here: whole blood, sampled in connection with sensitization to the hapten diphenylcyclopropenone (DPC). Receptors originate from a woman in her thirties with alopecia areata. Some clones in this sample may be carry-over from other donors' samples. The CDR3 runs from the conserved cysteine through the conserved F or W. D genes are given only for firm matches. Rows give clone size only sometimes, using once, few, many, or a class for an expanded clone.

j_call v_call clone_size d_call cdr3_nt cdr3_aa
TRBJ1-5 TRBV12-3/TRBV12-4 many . TGTGCCAGCAGTTCGCGCCCTCAGCCCCAGCATTTT CASSSRPQPQHF
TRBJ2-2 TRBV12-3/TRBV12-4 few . TGTGCCAGCAGTTTATATATGGGGGCGCACACCGGGGAGCTGTTTTTT CASSLYMGAHTGELFF
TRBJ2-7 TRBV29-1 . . TGCAGCGTAGTTTGGGATCCCTACGAGCAGTACTTC CSVVWDPYEQYF
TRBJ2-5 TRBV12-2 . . TGTGCATTCCCGGTTCGCGGCTCGCCTTTCGTGGACCAGTACTTC CAFPVRGSPFVDQYF
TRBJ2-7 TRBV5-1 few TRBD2 TGCGCCAGCAGCTTGAGGCTAGCGGGGGCCGAGCAGTACTTC CASSLRLAGAEQYF
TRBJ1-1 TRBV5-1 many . TGCGCCAGCAGCCAAACAGGGATGAACACTGAAGCTTTCTTT CASSQTGMNTEAFF
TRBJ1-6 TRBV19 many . TGTGCCAGTAGCAGCTCCTATAATTCACCCCTCCACTTT CASSSSYNSPLHF
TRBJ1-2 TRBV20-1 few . TGCAGTGCTAGGCACAGGGCTTATAACTATGGCTACACCTTC CSARHRAYNYGYTF
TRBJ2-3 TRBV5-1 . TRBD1 TGCGCCAGCAGCCTGGGACAGGGTCCAGATACGCAGTATTTT CASSLGQGPDTQYF
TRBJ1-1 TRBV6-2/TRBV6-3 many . TGTGCCAGCAGTTCTTTGGGGATTAGGAAGAACATAGGCACTGAAGCTTTCTTT CASSSLGIRKNIGTEAFF
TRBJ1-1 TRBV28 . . TGTGCCAGCAGTCCCCTCGACAGGAACACTGAAGCTTTCTTT CASSPLDRNTEAFF